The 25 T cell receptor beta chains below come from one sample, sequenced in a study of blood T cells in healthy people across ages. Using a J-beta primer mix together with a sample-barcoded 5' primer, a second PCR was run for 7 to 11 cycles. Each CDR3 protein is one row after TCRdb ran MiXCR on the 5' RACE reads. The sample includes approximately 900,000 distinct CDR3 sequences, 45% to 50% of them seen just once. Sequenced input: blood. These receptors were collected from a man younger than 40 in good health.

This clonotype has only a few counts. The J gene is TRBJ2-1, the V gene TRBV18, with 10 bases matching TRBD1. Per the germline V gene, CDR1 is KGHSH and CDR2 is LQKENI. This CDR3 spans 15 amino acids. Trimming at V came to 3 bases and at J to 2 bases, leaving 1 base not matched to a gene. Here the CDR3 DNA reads TGTGCCAGCTCACCCGGGACAGGGGCCTACAATGAGCAGTTCTTC. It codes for CASSPGTGAYNEQFF.

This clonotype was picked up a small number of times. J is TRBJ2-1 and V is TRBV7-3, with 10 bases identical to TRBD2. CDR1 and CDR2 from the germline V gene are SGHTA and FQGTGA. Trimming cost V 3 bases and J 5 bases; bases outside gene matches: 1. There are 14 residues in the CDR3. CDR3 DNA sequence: TGTGCCAGCAGCTTTGGACTAGCGGACAATGAGCAGTTCTTC. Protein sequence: CASSFGLADNEQFF.

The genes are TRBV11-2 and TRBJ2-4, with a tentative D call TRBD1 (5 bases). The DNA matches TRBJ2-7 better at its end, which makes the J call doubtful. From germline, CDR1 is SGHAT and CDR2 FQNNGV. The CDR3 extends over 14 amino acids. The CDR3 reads CASSLSDQGTEQYF. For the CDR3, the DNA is TGTGCCAGCAGCTTATCAGATCAGGGTACCGAGCAGTACTTC.

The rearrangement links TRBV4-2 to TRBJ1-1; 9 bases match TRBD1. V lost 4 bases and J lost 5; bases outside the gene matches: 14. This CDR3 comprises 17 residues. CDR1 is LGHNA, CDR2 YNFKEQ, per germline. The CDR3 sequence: CASSPTSRTGARTEAFF. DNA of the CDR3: TGTGCCAGCAGCCCGACTTCGCGGACAGGGGCGAGGACTGAAGCTTTCTTT.

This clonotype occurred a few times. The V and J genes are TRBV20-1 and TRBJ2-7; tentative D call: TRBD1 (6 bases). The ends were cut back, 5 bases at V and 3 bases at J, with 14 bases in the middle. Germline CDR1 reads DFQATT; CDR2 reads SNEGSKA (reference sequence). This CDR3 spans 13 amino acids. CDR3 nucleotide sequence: TGCAGTGCTTTACAGGGCGAGATCTACGAGCAGTACTTC. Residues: CSALQGEIYEQYF.

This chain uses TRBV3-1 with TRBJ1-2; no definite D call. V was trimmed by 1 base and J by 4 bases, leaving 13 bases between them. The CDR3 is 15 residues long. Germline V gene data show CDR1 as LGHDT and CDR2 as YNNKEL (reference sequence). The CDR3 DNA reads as TGTGCCAGCAGCCAAGGTCTCCTGTCCTTCTATGGCTACACCTTC. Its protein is CASSQGLLSFYGYTF.

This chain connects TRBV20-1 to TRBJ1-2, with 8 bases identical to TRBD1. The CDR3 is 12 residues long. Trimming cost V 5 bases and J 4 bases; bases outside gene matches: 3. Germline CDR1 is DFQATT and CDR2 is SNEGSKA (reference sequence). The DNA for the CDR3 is TGCAGTGCTGACGACAGGGGCTATGGCTACACCTTC. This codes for CSADDRGYGYTF.

CDR3 sequence reads: CASSQGRQETQYF. In DNA, the CDR3 is TGTGCCAGCAGCCAGGGAAGGCAAGAGACCCAGTACTTC. This chain connects TRBV7-2 to TRBJ2-5; D might be TRBD1 (5 bases). The CDR3 covers 13 residues. The V gene lost 5 bases and the J gene lost 2 bases, with 9 bases spanning the gap. Looked up from germline, CDR1 is SGHTA and CDR2 is FQGNSA.

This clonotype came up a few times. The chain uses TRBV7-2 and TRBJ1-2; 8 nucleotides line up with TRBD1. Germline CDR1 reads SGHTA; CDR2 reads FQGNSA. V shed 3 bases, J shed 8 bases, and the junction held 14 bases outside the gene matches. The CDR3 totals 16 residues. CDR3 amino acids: CASSLRSRDRGIGYTF. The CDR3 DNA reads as TGTGCCAGCAGCTTGCGAAGCCGCGACAGGGGCATCGGCTACACCTTC. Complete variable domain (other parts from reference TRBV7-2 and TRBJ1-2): GAGVSQSPSNKVTEKGKDVELRCDPISGHTALYWYRQSLGQGLEFLIYFQGNSAPDKSGLPSDRFSAERTGGSVSTLTIQRTQQEDSAVYLCASSLRSRDRGIGYTFGSGTRLTVV.

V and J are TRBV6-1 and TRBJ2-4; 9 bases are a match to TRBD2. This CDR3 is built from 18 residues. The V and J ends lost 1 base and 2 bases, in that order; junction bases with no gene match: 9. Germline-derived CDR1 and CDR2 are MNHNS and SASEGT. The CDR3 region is CASSEGGGAYVTKNIQYF. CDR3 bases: TGTGCCAGCAGTGAAGGCGGGGGGGCCTATGTGACCAAAAACATTCAGTACTTC.

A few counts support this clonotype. Here the CDR3 reads CASSLVGRGRETQYF. CDR3 coding DNA: TGTGCCAGCAGCTTAGTAGGCAGGGGACGGGAGACCCAGTACTTC. The V gene is TRBV7-2, the J gene TRBJ2-5; D is perhaps TRBD1 (6 bases). The germline CDR1 and CDR2 sequences are SGHTA and FQGNSA. The CDR3 is made up of 15 amino acids. V lost 1 base to trimming and J lost 5 bases, with 14 bases between them.

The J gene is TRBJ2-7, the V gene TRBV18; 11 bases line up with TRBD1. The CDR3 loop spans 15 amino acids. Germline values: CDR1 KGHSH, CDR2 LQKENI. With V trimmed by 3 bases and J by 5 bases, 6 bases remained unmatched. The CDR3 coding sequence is TGTGCCAGCTCACCGTGGGACAGGGGGAAGAACGAGCAGTACTTC. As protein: CASSPWDRGKNEQYF.

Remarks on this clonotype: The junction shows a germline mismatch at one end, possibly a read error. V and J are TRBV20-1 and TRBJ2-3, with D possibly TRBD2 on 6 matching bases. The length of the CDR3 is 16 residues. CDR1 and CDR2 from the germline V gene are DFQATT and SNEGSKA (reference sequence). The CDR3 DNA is TGCAGTGCTAGGGACCTAGCGCACTCTAGCACAGACACGCAGTATTTT. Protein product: CSARDLAHSSTDTQYF.

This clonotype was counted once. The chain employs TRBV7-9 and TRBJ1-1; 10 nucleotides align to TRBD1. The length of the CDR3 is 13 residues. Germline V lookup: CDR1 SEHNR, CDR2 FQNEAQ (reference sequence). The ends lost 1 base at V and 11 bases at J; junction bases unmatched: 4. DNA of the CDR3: TGTGCCAGCAGCTTAGGGGACAGGGGCGGTGCTTTCTTT. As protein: CASSLGDRGGAFF.

The CDR3 here is CASRDPPSGYEQYF. CDR3 coding DNA: TGTGCCAGCAGGGACCCGCCTAGCGGCTACGAGCAGTACTTC. The genes are TRBV6-1 and TRBJ2-7; 7 nucleotides align to TRBD2. CDR3 length: 14 amino acids. CDR1 and CDR2 from the germline V gene are MNHNS and SASEGT. Unmatched junction bases numbered 8, after V lost 6 bases and J lost 3 bases.

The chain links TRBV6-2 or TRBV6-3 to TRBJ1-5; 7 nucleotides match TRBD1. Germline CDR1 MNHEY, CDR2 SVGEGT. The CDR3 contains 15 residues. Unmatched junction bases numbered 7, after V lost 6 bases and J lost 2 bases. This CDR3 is CASRRRQGGNQPQHF. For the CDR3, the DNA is TGTGCCAGCAGACGGCGACAGGGAGGCAATCAGCCCCAGCATTTT.

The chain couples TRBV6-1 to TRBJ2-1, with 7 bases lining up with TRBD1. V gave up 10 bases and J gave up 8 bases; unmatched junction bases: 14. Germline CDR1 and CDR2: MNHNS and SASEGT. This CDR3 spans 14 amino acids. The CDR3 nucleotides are TGTGCCACTCGCCAGGGGGACCGTAGGGATGAGCAGTTCTTC. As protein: CATRQGDRRDEQFF.

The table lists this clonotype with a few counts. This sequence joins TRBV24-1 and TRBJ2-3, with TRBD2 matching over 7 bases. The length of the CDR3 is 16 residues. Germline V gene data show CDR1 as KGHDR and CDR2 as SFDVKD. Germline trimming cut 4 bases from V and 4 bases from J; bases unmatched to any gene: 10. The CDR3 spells CATSDPAGVDPDTQYF. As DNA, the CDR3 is TGTGCCACCAGTGACCCTGCGGGGGTGGACCCAGATACGCAGTATTTT.

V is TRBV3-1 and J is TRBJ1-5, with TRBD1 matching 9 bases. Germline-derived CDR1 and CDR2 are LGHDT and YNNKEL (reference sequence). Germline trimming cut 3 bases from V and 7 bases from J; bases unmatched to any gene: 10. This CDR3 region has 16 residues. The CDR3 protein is CASSHDTGGSGQPQHF. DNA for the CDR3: TGTGCCAGCAGCCACGATACAGGGGGCTCGGGCCAGCCCCAGCATTTT.

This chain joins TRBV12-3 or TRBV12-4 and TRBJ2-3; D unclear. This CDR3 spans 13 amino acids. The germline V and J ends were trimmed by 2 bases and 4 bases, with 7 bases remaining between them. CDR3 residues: CASSLSAADTQYF. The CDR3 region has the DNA TGTGCCAGCAGTTTATCAGCAGCAGATACGCAGTATTTT.

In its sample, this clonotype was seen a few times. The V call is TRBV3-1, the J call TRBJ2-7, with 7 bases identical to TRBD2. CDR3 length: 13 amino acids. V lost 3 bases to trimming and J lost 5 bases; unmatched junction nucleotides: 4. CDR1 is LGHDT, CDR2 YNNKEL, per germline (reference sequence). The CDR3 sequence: CASSHPTSNEQYF. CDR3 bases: TGTGCCAGCAGCCATCCGACTAGCAACGAGCAGTACTTC.

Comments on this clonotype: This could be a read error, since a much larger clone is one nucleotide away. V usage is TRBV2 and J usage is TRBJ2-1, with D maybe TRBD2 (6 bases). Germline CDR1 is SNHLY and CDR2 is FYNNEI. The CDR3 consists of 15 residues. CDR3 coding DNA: TGTGCCAGCAGTGCACAAGGAGGGGCCTACAATGGGCAGTTCTTC. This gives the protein CASSAQGGAYNGQFF.

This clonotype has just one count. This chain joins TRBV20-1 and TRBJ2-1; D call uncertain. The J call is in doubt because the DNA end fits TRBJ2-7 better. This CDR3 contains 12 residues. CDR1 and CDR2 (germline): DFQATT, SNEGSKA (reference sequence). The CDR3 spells CSVKASYNEQYF. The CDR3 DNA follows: TGCAGTGTAAAAGCCTCCTACAATGAGCAGTACTTC.

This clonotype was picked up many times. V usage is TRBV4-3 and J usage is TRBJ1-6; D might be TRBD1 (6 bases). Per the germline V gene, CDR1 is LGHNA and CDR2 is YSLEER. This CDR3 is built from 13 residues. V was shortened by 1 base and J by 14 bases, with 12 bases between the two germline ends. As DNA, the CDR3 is TGCGCCAGCAGCCAAGTAACAGGGAAGTCCCTCCACTTT. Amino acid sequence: CASSQVTGKSLHF.

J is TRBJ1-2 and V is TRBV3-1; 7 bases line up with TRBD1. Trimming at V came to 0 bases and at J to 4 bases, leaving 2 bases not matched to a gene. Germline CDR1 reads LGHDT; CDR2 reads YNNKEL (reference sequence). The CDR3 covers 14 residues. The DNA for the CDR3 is TGTGCCAGCAGCCAAGACGGGACAGTCTATGGCTACACCTTC. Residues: CASSQDGTVYGYTF.